Presented here are 3 T cell receptor beta chains from one specimen sequenced in a study of blood T cell repertoires in COVID-19. Clones were sequenced by immunoSEQ multiplex PCR, and TCRdb holds only the in-frame ones, with some missing. Of about 110,000 clones listed, roughly four fifths are singletons. Sequencing used peripheral blood. These receptors were collected from a woman between 55 and 75 years old with acute or convalescent COVID-19.

J is TRBJ1-1 and V is TRBV7-2; D is ambiguous. The CDR3 loop spans 13 amino acids. Trimming cost V 0 bases and J 7 bases, with 9 bases left between them. Germline V gene lookup returns CDR1 SGHTA and CDR2 FQGNSA. CDR3 region: CASSLAAASEAFF. Written as DNA, the CDR3 is TGTGCCAGCAGCTTAGCGGCGGCCAGTGAAGCTTTCTTT.

V gene TRBV6-6 combines with J gene TRBJ2-1, with 7 nucleotides matching TRBD1. Trimming took 6 bases from V and 5 from J; bases not matched to a gene: 7. The germline CDR1 and CDR2 sequences are MNHNY and SVGAGI (reference sequence). There are 14 residues in the CDR3. This chain's CDR3 is CASRHWDSHNEQFF. CDR3 sequence (DNA): TGTGCCAGCAGACATTGGGACAGCCACAATGAGCAGTTCTTC.

The chain couples TRBV30 to TRBJ1-4; no reliable D call. The V and J ends lost 3 bases and 10 bases respectively, with 21 bases between them. The CDR3 covers 15 residues. Germline CDR1 is GTSNPN and CDR2 is SVGIG (reference sequence). CDR3 loop: CAWRDSGLQDGKLFF. The CDR3 nucleotides are TGTGCCTGGAGGGACTCCGGGCTTCAAGACGGAAAACTGTTTTTT.